These 5 T cell receptor beta chains share one sample of origin, sequenced in a study of blood T cell repertoires in COVID-19. Sequencing was performed with immunoSEQ multiplex PCR; in TCRdb, only in-frame clones are kept and a portion is missing. Altogether about 48,000 clones are present, more than 75% being singletons, with the ten largest covering over 4.5%. The specimen sequenced was peripheral blood. Receptors originate from a woman aged 55-69 years with acute or convalescent COVID-19.

The chain joins TRBV10-3 to TRBJ2-2; the D is unclear. This CDR3 comprises 12 residues. The V gene's germline CDR1 is ENHRY and CDR2 SYGVKD. Trimming removed 4 bases at V and 5 bases at J, with 5 bases between. CDR3 nucleotide sequence: TGTGCCATCAGTGGGGCTACCGGGGAGCTGTTTTTT. Translation gives CAISGATGELFF.

The chain carries TRBV5-4 and TRBJ1-2, with 7 bases lining up with TRBD1. Germline lookup yields CDR1 SGHNT and CDR2 YYREEE (reference sequence). The CDR3 sequence is 16 residues long. Trimming took 0 bases from V and 6 from J; bases not matched to a gene: 11. The CDR3, as DNA: TGTGCCAGCAGCTTGGATCGACAGGGCCGTCGGGATGGCTACACCTTC. Amino acid sequence: CASSLDRQGRRDGYTF.

This chain connects TRBV7-9 to TRBJ1-2; 8 nucleotides line up with TRBD1. Germline loops: CDR1 SEHNR, CDR2 FQNEAQ (reference sequence). This CDR3 has 16 residues. Unmatched junction bases numbered 12, after V lost 5 bases and J lost 4 bases. CDR3 nucleotides: TGTGCCAGCAGCCCTTCGACAGGGGCCCGGAGCTATGGCTACACCTTC. Encoded protein: CASSPSTGARSYGYTF.

The V and J genes are TRBV5-6 and TRBJ1-3; D uncertain. This CDR3 contains 14 residues. The V gene lost 1 base and the J gene lost 3 bases, with 8 bases spanning the gap. The germline V gene has CDR1 SGHDT and CDR2 YYEEEE. As DNA, the CDR3 is TGTGCCAGCAGCTTGCGGGGTTATGGAAACACCATATATTTT. Protein: CASSLRGYGNTIYF.

The V and J genes are TRBV7-9 and TRBJ2-1, with 7 bases fitting TRBD2. Losses at the gene ends were 2 bases for V and 8 bases for J; bases not matched to a gene: 12. CDR3 length: 16 residues. Germline assignment: CDR1 SEHNR and CDR2 FQNEAQ (reference sequence). CDR3 coding DNA: TGTGCCAGCAGCTTATGGTTGGTGGGCGGGGGAGATGAGCAGTTCTTC. Amino acids: CASSLWLVGGGDEQFF. The variable domain in full, completed from reference TRBV7-9 and TRBJ2-1, reads DTGVSQNPRHKITKRGQNVTFRCDPISEHNRLYWYRQTLGQGPEFLTYFQNEAQLEKSRLLSDRFSAERPKGSFSTLEIQRTEQGDSAMYLCASSLWLVGGGDEQFFGPGTRLTVL.